The 20 T cell receptor beta chains given below trace back to one sample, sequenced in a study. Here immunoSEQ multiplex PCR was the method, and the copy in TCRdb shows in-frame clones only, minus some. The table lists about 50,000 clones, over 90% of them singletons. Sequencing was done on a sample of PBMCs. These receptors were obtained from a man aged 35-49 years with rheumatoid arthritis.

The rearrangement links TRBV5-1 to TRBJ2-1, with D possibly matching TRBD1 (6 bases). The V and J ends lost 4 bases and 4 bases respectively, with 15 bases between them. The CDR3 is 15 residues long. Germline V gene sequence: CDR1 SGHRS, CDR2 YFSETQ. The CDR3 coding sequence is TGCGCCAGCAGCGAGACGGCAGGGGATTACAATGAGCAGTTCTTC. Translated: CASSETAGDYNEQFF.

The V and J genes are TRBV12-5 and TRBJ1-2; 8 nucleotides line up with TRBD1. V lost 3 bases, J lost 3 bases, and 6 bases stayed unmatched. Germline CDR1 and CDR2: LGHNT and FRNRAP. There are 15 residues in the CDR3. CDR3 region: CASGFSTGDYYGYTF. Here the CDR3 DNA reads TGTGCTAGTGGTTTCTCGACAGGGGACTACTATGGCTACACCTTC.

DNA for the CDR3: TGTGCCAGCAGCTTGGGAGCAGGGCCGGGTCAGTACTTC. As protein: CASSLGAGPGQYF. The rearrangement links TRBV5-6 to TRBJ2-7; the D gene is possibly TRBD1 (5 bases). Trimming left V 0 bases short and J 10 bases short, with 14 bases between. CDR1 is SGHDT, CDR2 YYEEEE, per germline. The CDR3 is 13 residues long.

This clone was picked up one time. The V call is TRBV6-6, the J call TRBJ2-7, with TRBD1 identical over 9 bases. V was pared by 2 bases and J by 1 base, with 3 bases of the junction left unmatched. Germline V gene data show CDR1 as MNHNY and CDR2 as SVGAGI (reference sequence). This CDR3 has 15 amino acids. The CDR3 DNA sequence: TGTGCCAGCAGTTACGGACAGGGGAGATCCTACGAGCAGTACTTC. Its translation: CASSYGQGRSYEQYF.

The chain joins TRBV2 to TRBJ1-3; 7 nucleotides align to TRBD1. The CDR3 sequence is 15 residues long. Germline CDR1 SNHLY, CDR2 FYNNEI. The V and J ends lost 2 bases and 7 bases, in that order; junction bases with no gene match: 8. CDR3 residues: CASSEQGQSINTIYF. CDR3 DNA sequence: TGTGCCAGCAGTGAACAGGGACAGAGTATTAACACCATATATTTT.

The chain recombines TRBV13 with TRBJ2-2; TRBD2 matches at 11 bases. V lost 10 bases and J lost 7; bases outside the gene matches: 8. Germline CDR1 is PRHDT and CDR2 is FYEKMQ (reference sequence). The CDR3 is made up of 14 amino acids. The CDR3 is CATRRLAGRGELFF. Here the CDR3 DNA reads TGTGCCACCCGAAGACTAGCGGGACGCGGGGAGCTGTTTTTT.

The chain recombines TRBV7-9 with TRBJ2-3; D not resolved. This CDR3 contains 11 residues. Trimming shortened V by 7 bases and J by 4 bases, and 6 bases separated the two germline ends. Germline lookup yields CDR1 SEHNR and CDR2 FQNEAQ (reference sequence). Here the CDR3 reads CASTPSDTQYF. In DNA form, the CDR3 reads TGTGCCAGCACGCCATCAGATACGCAGTATTTT.

This clone was seen only once. V gene TRBV27 combines with J gene TRBJ1-5, with D possibly TRBD1 on 6 matching bases. The germline gives CDR1 MNHEY, CDR2 SMNVEV (reference sequence). The V and J ends lost 5 bases and 0 bases respectively, with 17 bases between them. The CDR3 extends over 17 amino acids. CDR3 coding DNA: TGTGCCAGCAGTCCGTATACAGGGTCTTATAGCAATCAGCCCCAGCATTTT. Translating it yields CASSPYTGSYSNQPQHF.

This clone has a handful of counts. Here the CDR3 DNA reads TGTGCCATTGGGACAGGAAAGAACACTGAAGCTTTCTTT. This gives the protein CAIGTGKNTEAFF. This rearrangement joins TRBV3-1 (or the pseudogene TRBV3-2) to TRBJ1-1; 8 positions agree with TRBD1. The CDR3 runs 13 residues. The V segment lost 10 bases and the J segment 1 base; nucleotides outside the gene matches: 5. The germline gives CDR1 LGHDT, CDR2 YNNKEL (reference sequence).

The V call is TRBV7-8, the J call TRBJ2-7; D is ambiguous. Looked up from germline, CDR1 is SGHVS and CDR2 is FQNEAQ. V was cut by 1 base and J by 7 bases, with 11 bases left in between. This CDR3 is built from 13 residues. For the CDR3, the DNA is TGTGCCAGCAGCTTAGTCCAAGCTGGGGAGCAGTACTTC. Protein sequence: CASSLVQAGEQYF.

The chain joins TRBV19 to TRBJ2-3; perhaps TRBD2 as D (6 bases). Germline CDR1 and CDR2: LNHDA and SQIVND (reference sequence). This CDR3 is built from 16 residues. V was shortened by 5 bases and J by 3 bases, with 18 bases between the two germline ends. This CDR3 reads CASSAGRYEWTDTQYF. CDR3 nucleotides: TGTGCCAGTAGTGCCGGGAGATACGAGTGGACAGATACGCAGTATTTT.

The gene calls are TRBV5-6 and TRBJ1-2; 11 bases are a match to TRBD1. This CDR3 has 17 amino acids. CDR1 is SGHDT and CDR2 is YYEEEE in the germline V gene. V trimming: 4 bases; J trimming: 3 bases; junction bases outside the gene matches: 11. The CDR3 DNA reads as TGTGCCAGCAGCATTCCGGGACAGGGGGTTCGGGACTATGGCTACACCTTC. Amino acids: CASSIPGQGVRDYGYTF. Complete variable domain (other parts from reference TRBV5-6 and TRBJ1-2): DAGVTQSPTHLIKTRGQQVTLRCSPKSGHDTVSWYQQALGQGPQFIFQYYEEEERQRGNFPDRFSGHQFPNYSSELNVNALLLGDSALYLCASSIPGQGVRDYGYTFGSGTRLTVV.

The rearrangement joins TRBV7-3 to TRBJ2-3; 9 bases agree with TRBD2. V lost 0 bases and J lost 2; bases outside the gene matches: 3. The CDR3 sequence is 16 residues long. Germline lookup yields CDR1 SGHTA and CDR2 FQGTGA. The CDR3 here is CASSLTGLAPTDTQYF. The DNA of the CDR3 is TGTGCCAGCAGCTTAACGGGACTAGCCCCCACAGATACGCAGTATTTT. The full variable domain, completed using reference TRBV7-3 and TRBJ2-3, is GAGVSQTPSNKVTEKGKYVELRCDPISGHTALYWYRQSLGQGPEFLIYFQGTGAADDSGLPNDRFFAVRPEGSVSTLKIQRTERGDSAVYLCASSLTGLAPTDTQYFGPGTRLTVL.

For the CDR3, the DNA is TGTGCCAGCAGCCAAGTCGGGGGGCCCGGGGAGCTGTTTTTT. It translates to CASSQVGGPGELFF. The V and J genes are TRBV14 and TRBJ2-2, with D possibly being TRBD2 (7 bases). Deletions cut 1 base from V and 6 bases from J, with 9 bases between. The CDR3 totals 14 residues. Germline assignment: CDR1 SGHDN and CDR2 FVKESK. Full variable domain (missing parts from reference TRBV14 and TRBJ2-2): EAGVTQFPSHSVIEKGQTVTLRCDPISGHDNLYWYRRVMGKEIKFLLHFVKESKQDESGMPNNRFLAERTGGTYSTLKVQPAELEDSGVYFCASSQVGGPGELFFGEGSRLTVL.

The chain carries TRBV5-1 and TRBJ2-5; D remains ambiguous. CDR1 and CDR2 (germline): SGHRS, YFSETQ. CDR3 length: 14 amino acids. V dropped 4 bases and J dropped 4 bases, with 14 bases sitting between them. CDR3 sequence (DNA): TGCGCCAGCAGCCCACTCCGGACGGCAGAGACCCAGTACTTC. The encoded protein is CASSPLRTAETQYF. Supplemented by reference TRBV5-1 and TRBJ2-5, the full variable domain reads KAGVTQTPRYLIKTRGQQVTLSCSPISGHRSVSWYQQTPGQGLQFLFEYFSETQRNKGNFPGRFSGRQFSNSRSEMNVSTLELGDSALYLCASSPLRTAETQYFGPGTRLLVL.

J is TRBJ1-4 and V is TRBV6-6; 7 bases fit TRBD1. Losses at the gene ends were 2 bases for V and 3 bases for J; bases not matched to a gene: 3. Germline values: CDR1 MNHNY, CDR2 SVGAGI (reference sequence). CDR3 size: 15 residues. The CDR3 coding sequence is TGTGCCAGCAGTTACCGCAGGGGGGCTAATGAAAAACTGTTTTTT. Translation gives CASSYRRGANEKLFF.

V usage is TRBV2 and J usage is TRBJ1-5; no definite D call. Germline values: CDR1 SNHLY, CDR2 FYNNEI. Trimming removed 6 bases from V and 14 bases from J, with 17 bases in between. The CDR3 sequence is 12 residues long. For the CDR3, the DNA is TGTGCCAGCAGCGACCCGCCGAATTCAAAGCATTTT. This sequence encodes CASSDPPNSKHF.

The chain is built from TRBV19 and TRBJ1-5; D might be TRBD1 (5 bases). The CDR3 spans 14 residues. V was shortened by 2 bases and J by 4 bases, with 9 bases between the two germline ends. The germline gives CDR1 LNHDA, CDR2 SQIVND (reference sequence). The CDR3 here is CASSIMTANQPQHF. In DNA form, the CDR3 reads TGTGCCAGTAGTATAATGACAGCGAATCAGCCCCAGCATTTT. The complete variable domain, with remaining parts taken from reference TRBV19 and TRBJ1-5, reads DGGITQSPKYLFRKEGQNVTLSCEQNLNHDAMYWYRQDPGQGLRLIYYSQIVNDFQKGDIAEGYSVSREKKESFPLTVTSAQKNPTAFYLCASSIMTANQPQHFGDGTRLSIL.

This chain connects TRBV24-1 to TRBJ1-5; tentatively, D is TRBD1 (6 bases). The V gene's germline CDR1 is KGHDR and CDR2 SFDVKD. This CDR3 has 14 amino acids. V dropped 5 bases and J dropped 5 bases, with 12 bases sitting between them. CDR3 amino acids: CATSGGGEHQPQHF. CDR3 nucleotide sequence: TGTGCCACCAGTGGTGGGGGCGAGCATCAGCCCCAGCATTTT.

J is TRBJ2-2 and V is TRBV7-2; D may be TRBD2 (6 bases). The germline V and J ends were trimmed by 5 bases and 4 bases, with 8 bases remaining between them. The CDR3 has 13 residues. Per germline, CDR1 SGHTA and CDR2 FQGNSA. The CDR3 DNA sequence: TGTGCCAGCAGCCCCGGGGGCACCGGGGAGCTGTTTTTT. This codes for CASSPGGTGELFF.